Listed below are T cell receptor beta chains from one sample, sequenced in a study of blood T cell repertoires in COVID-19. Some clones are missing from TCRdb's copy, which holds only in-frame ones; the method was immunoSEQ multiplex PCR. The sample yields roughly 500,000 clones, roughly nine tenths seen once. The material sequenced was peripheral blood. Source of these receptors: a man between 18 and 29 years old with COVID-19, enrolled during active disease. The CDR3 runs from the conserved cysteine through the conserved F or W. D genes are given only for firm matches. Clone size is given for some rows only: seen once, a few or many times, or a class if the clone is expanded.

CASSQEASAREQFF,TGTGCCAGCAGCCAAGAAGCTAGCGCACGGGAGCAGTTCTTC,TRBV4-2,once,TRBJ2-1,NA
CATSRGGVSTDTQYF,TGTGCCACCAGCAGAGGCGGGGTGAGCACAGATACGCAGTATTTT,TRBV15,NA,TRBJ2-3,NA
CASSSLSGRFGDTQYF,TGCGCCAGCAGCTCACTTAGCGGGAGGTTCGGGGATACGCAGTATTTT,TRBV5-1,NA,TRBJ2-3,TRBD2
CASSPTGGETQYF,TGTGCCAGCTCACCGACAGGGGGAGAGACCCAGTACTTC,TRBV18,once,TRBJ2-5,TRBD1
CASTIGQGHNYGYTF,TGTGCCAGCACCATTGGACAGGGCCATAACTATGGCTACACCTTC,TRBV5-4,NA,TRBJ1-2,TRBD1
CASSRAGRGYTF,TGTGCCAGCTCGCGGGCCGGACGCGGCTACACCTTC,TRBV27,NA,TRBJ1-2,NA
CASSLTGTGADQPQHF,TGTGCCAGCAGCTTGACCGGGACAGGGGCGGATCAGCCCCAGCATTTT,TRBV5-5,NA,TRBJ1-5,TRBD1
CATSGTSAVYNEQFF,TGTGCCACATCCGGGACTAGCGCTGTATACAATGAGCAGTTCTTC,TRBV24-1,NA,TRBJ2-1,TRBD2
CASSQGHNEQFF,TGCGCCAGCAGCCAGGGCCACAATGAGCAGTTCTTC,TRBV5-1,few,TRBJ2-1,NA
CASSLGRKLYNEQFF,TGTGCCAGCAGTTTAGGGAGGAAGCTTTACAATGAGCAGTTCTTC,TRBV27,NA,TRBJ2-1,NA
CASSQDPRGEQYF,TGTGCCAGCAGCCAGGACCCCAGGGGCGAGCAGTACTTC,TRBV11-2,NA,TRBJ2-7,NA
CAISRTGEETEAFF,TGTGCCATCAGCCGGACAGGGGAGGAAACTGAAGCTTTCTTT,TRBV10-3,NA,TRBJ1-1,TRBD1
CASSFWEWETQYF,TGTGCTAGCAGCTTTTGGGAGTGGGAGACCCAGTACTTC,TRBV7-7,NA,TRBJ2-5,NA
CASSESPGMSYEQYF,TGTGCCAGCAGTGAATCCCCGGGTATGTCCTACGAGCAGTACTTC,TRBV6-1,NA,TRBJ2-7,NA
CASSLSSQETQYF,TGTGCCAGCAGTTTGTCCAGCCAAGAGACCCAGTACTTC,TRBV27,NA,TRBJ2-5,NA
CASSPKISSYNEQFF,TGTGCCAGCTCACCCAAAATCAGCTCCTACAATGAGCAGTTCTTC,TRBV18,few,TRBJ2-1,NA